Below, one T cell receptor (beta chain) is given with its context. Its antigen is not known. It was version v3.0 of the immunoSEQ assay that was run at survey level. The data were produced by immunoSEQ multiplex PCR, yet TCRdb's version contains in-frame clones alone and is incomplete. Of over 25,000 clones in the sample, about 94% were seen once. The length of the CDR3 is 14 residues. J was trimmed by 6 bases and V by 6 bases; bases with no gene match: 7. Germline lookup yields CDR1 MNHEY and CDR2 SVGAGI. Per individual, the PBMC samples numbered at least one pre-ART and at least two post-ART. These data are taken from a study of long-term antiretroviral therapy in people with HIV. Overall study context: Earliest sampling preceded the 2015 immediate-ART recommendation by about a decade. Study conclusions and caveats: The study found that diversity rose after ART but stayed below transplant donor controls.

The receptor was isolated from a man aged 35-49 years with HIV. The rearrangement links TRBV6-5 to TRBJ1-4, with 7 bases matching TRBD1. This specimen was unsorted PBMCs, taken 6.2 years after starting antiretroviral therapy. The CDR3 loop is CASRDREGDEKLFF. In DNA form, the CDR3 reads TGTGCCAGCAGAGACAGGGAGGGGGATGAAAAACTGTTTTTT.